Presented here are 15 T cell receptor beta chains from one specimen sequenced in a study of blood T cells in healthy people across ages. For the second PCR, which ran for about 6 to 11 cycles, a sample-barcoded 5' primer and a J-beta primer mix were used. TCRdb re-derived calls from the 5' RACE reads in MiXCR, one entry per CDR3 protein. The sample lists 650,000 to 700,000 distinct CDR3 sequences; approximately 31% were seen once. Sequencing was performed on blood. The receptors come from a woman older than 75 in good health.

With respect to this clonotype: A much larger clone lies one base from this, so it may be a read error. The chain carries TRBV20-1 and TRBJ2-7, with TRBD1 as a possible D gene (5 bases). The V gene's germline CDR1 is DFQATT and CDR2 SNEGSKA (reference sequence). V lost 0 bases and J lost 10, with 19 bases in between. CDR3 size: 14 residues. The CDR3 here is CSARDYGQYGAQYF. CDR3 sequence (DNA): TGCAGTGCTAGAGATTACGGGCAGTATGGGGCCCAGTACTTC.

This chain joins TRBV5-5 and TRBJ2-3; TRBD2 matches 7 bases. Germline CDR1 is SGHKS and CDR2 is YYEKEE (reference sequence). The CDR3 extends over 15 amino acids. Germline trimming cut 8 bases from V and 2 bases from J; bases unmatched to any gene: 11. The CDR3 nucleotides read TGTGCCAGTAGCACCGGGACTACAACCACAGATACGCAGTATTTT. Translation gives CASSTGTTTTDTQYF.

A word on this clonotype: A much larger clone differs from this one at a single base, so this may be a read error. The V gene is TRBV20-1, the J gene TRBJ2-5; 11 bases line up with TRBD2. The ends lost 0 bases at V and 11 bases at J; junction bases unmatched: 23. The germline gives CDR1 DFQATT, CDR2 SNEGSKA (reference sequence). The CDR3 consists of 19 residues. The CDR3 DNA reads TGCAGTGCTAGAGATCCTTGGGGTAGCGGGGGGGCGAGTCATGTTGAGCAGTACTTC. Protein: CSARDPWGSGGASHVEQYF.

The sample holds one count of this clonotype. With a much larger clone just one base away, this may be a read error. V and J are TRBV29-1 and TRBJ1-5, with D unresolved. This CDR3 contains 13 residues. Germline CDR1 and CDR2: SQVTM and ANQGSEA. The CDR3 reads CSVRDNSNHPQHF. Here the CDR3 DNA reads TGCAGCGTACGCGACAATAGCAATCATCCCCAGCATTTT.

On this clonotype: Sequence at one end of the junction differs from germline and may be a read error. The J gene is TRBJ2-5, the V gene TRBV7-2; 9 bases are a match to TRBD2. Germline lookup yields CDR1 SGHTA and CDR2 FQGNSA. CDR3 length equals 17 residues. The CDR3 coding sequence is TGTGCCGGCAGCCCGAGAGCGAGCGGGGGGAGGAGAGAGACCCAGTACTTC. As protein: CAGSPRASGGRRETQYF.

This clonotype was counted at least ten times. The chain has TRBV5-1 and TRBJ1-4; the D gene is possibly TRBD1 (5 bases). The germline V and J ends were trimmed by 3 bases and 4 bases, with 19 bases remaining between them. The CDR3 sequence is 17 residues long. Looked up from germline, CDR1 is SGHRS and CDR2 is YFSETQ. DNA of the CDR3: TGCGCCAGCAGCTCGCAGGGAGATGGCCGAAGTAATGAAAAACTGTTTTTT. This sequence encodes CASSSQGDGRSNEKLFF.

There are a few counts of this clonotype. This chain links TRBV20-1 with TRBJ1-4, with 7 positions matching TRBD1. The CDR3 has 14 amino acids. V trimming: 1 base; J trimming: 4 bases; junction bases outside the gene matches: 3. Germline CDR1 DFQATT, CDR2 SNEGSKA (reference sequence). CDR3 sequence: CSARGGQVNEKLFF. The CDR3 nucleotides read TGCAGTGCTAGAGGCGGACAGGTTAATGAAAAACTGTTTTTT.

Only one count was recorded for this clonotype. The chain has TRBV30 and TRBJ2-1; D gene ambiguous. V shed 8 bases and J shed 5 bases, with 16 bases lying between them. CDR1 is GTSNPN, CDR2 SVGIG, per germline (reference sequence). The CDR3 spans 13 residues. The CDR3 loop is CARATLGNNEQFF. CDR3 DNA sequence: TGTGCCCGGGCGACCCTAGGTAACAATGAGCAGTTCTTC.

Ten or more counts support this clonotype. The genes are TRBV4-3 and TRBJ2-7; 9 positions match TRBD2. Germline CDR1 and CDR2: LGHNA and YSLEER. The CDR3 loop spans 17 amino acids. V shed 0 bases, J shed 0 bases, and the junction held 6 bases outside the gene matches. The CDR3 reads CASSQDRAGGTSYEQYF. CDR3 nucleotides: TGCGCCAGCAGCCAAGATCGAGCGGGGGGTACCTCCTACGAGCAGTACTTC.

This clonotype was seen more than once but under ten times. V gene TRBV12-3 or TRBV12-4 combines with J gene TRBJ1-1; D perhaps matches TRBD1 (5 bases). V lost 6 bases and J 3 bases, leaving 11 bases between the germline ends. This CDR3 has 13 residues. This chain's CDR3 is CASRRGGDTEAFF. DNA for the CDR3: TGTGCCAGCAGGCGGGGGGGGGACACTGAAGCTTTCTTT.

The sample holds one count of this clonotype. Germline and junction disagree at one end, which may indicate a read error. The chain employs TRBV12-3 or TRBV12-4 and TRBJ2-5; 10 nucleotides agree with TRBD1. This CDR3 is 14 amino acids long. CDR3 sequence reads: CASADRGCGETRYF. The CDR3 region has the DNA TGTGCCAGCGCGGACAGGGGGTGCGGTGAGACCCGGTACTTC.

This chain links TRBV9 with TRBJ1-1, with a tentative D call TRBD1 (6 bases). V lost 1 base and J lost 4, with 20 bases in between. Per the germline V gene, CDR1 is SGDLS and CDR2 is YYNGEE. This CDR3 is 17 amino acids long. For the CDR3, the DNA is TGTGCCAGCAGCGTACTGGACAGCGCACCGGGGGGCACTGAAGCTTTCTTT. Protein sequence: CASSVLDSAPGGTEAFF.

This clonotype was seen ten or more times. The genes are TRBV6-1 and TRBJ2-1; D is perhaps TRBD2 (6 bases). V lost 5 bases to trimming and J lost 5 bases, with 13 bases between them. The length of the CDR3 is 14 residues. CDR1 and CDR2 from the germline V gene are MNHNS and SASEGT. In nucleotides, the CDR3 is TGTGCCAGCAGTTCGGCGGGATCCCACAATGAGCAGTTCTTC. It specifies CASSSAGSHNEQFF.

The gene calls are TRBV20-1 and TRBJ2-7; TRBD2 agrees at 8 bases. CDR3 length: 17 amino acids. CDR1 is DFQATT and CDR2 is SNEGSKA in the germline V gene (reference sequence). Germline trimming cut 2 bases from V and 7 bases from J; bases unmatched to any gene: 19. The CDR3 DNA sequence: TGCAGTGCTAGACGCCCGGTGTCGGCGGGGGGTATTAATGAGCAGTACTTC. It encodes CSARRPVSAGGINEQYF.

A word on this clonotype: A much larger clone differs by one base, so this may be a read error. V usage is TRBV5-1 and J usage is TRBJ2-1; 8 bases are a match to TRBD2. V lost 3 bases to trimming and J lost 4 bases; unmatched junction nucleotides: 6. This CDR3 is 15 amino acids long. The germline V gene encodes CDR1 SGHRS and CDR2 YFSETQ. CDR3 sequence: CASSSMSGGYNEQFF. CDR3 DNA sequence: TGCGCCAGCAGCTCCATGAGCGGGGGATACAATGAGCAGTTCTTC. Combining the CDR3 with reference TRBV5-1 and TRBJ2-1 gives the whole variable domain KAGVTQTPRYLIKTRGQQVTLSCSPISGHRSVSWYQQTPGQGLQFLFEYFSETQRNKGNFPGRFSGRQFSNSRSEMNVSTLELGDSALYLCASSSMSGGYNEQFFGPGTRLTVL.